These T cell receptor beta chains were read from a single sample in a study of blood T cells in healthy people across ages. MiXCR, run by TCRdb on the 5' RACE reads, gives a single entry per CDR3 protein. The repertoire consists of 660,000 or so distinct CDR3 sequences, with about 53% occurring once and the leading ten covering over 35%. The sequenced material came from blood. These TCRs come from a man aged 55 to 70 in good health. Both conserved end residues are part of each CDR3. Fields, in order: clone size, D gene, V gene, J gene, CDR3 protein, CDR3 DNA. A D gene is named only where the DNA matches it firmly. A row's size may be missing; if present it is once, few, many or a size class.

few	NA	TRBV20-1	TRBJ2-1	CSAIAGRNEQFF	TGCAGTGCTATCGCGGGACGCAATGAGCAGTTCTTC
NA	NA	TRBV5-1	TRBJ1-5	CASSLGEGTQPQHF	TGCGCCAGCAGCCTGGGGGAGGGGACTCAGCCCCAGCATTTT
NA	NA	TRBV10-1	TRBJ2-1	CASSESVAARGAYNEQFF	TGCGCCAGCAGTGAGTCGGTTGCGGCGAGGGGGGCCTACAATGAGCAGTTCTTC
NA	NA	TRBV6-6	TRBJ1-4	CASSYRSATNEKLFF	TGTGCCAGCAGCTATAGATCCGCAACTAATGAAAAACTGTTTTTT
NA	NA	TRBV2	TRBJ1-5	CASTARENQPQHF	TGTGCCAGCACAGCCAGGGAAAATCAGCCCCAGCATTTT
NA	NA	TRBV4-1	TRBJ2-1	CASRRQGGIDEQFF	TGCGCCAGCAGACGCCAGGGGGGCATAGATGAGCAGTTCTTC
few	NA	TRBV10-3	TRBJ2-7	CAISLSGAYEQYF	TGTGCCATCAGTCTTTCGGGGGCCTACGAGCAGTACTTC
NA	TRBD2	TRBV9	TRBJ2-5	CASSFRLAEGETQYF	TGTGCCAGCAGCTTTCGACTAGCAGAAGGAGAGACCCAGTACTTC
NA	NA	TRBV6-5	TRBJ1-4	CASSRTRWGEKLFF	TGTGCCAGCAGTCGGACAAGGTGGGGGGAAAAACTGTTTTTT
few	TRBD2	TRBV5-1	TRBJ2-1	CASSLAGGGPTDEQFF	TGCGCCAGCAGCTTGGCCGGGGGGGGGCCTACGGATGAGCAGTTCTTC
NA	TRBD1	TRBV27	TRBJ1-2	CASSSATGTGGSNYGYTF	TGTGCCAGCAGTTCGGCCACCGGGACAGGGGGCTCCAACTATGGCTACACCTTC
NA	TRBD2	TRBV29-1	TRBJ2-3	CSTMAGVADTQYF	TGCAGCACCATGGCGGGGGTCGCAGATACGCAGTATTTT
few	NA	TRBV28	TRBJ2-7	CASRGGGTNWEQYF	TGTGCCAGCAGAGGGGGAGGGACAAACTGGGAGCAGTACTTC
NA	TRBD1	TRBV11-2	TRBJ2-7	CASSQAPQGEPYEQYF	TGTGCCAGCAGCCAAGCCCCCCAGGGGGAGCCGTACGAGCAGTACTTC
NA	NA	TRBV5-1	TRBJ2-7	CASQAGSSYEQYF	TGCGCCAGCCAGGCGGGGTCTTCCTACGAGCAGTACTTC
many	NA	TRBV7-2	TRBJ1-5	CASSLERGFKPQHF	TGTGCCAGCAGCTTAGAACGGGGTTTTAAGCCCCAGCATTTT
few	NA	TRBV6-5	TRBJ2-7	CASSSRDGPYEQYF	TGTGCCAGCAGTTCCCGGGACGGTCCCTACGAGCAGTACTTC
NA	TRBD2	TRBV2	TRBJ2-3	CASKGGSADTQYF	TGTGCCAGCAAGGGCGGGAGCGCAGATACGCAGTATTTT
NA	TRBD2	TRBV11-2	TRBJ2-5	CASSLAGGGLKETQYF	TGTGCCAGCAGCTTAGCCGGCGGGGGGCTGAAAGAGACCCAGTACTTC
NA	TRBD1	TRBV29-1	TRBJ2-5	CSVEQGARETQYF	TGCAGCGTTGAGCAGGGGGCGAGAGAGACCCAGTACTTC
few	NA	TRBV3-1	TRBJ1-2	CASSQDVDYGYTF	TGTGCCAGCAGCCAAGACGTCGACTATGGCTACACCTTC
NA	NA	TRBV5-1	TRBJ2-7	CASSTDEGFEQYF	TGCGCCAGCAGCACGGACGAGGGTTTCGAGCAGTACTTC
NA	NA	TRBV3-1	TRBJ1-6	CASAGTFGNSPLHF	TGTGCCAGCGCCGGGACATTCGGTAATTCACCCCTCCACTTT
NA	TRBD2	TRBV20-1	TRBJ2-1	CSANPTSGGRGEQFF	TGCAGTGCTAACCCGACTAGCGGGGGCCGAGGGGAGCAGTTCTTC
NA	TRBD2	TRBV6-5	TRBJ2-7	CASSYSSGGAYEQYF	TGTGCCAGCAGTTACTCCAGCGGGGGGGCCTACGAGCAGTACTTC
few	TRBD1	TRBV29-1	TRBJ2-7	CSPVSTGGFYEQYF	TGCAGCCCTGTTTCTACAGGGGGTTTCTACGAGCAGTACTTC
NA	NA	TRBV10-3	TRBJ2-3	CAISDSKITDTQYF	TGTGCCATCAGTGATTCAAAGATCACAGATACGCAGTATTTT
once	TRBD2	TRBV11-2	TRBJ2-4	CASSQASGVAKNIQYF	TGTGCCAGCAGCCAAGCGAGCGGGGTAGCCAAAAACATTCAGTACTTC
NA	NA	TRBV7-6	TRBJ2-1	CASSPAMGGPYNEQFF	TGTGCCAGCAGCCCAGCCATGGGGGGCCCTTACAATGAGCAGTTCTTC
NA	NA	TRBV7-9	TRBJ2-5	CASSLDAQTEQYF	TGTGCCAGCAGCTTGGACGCCCAGACAGAGCAGTACTTC
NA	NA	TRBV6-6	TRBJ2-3	CASSSTSYTQYF	TGTGCCAGCAGTTCCACCAGTTATACGCAGTATTTT
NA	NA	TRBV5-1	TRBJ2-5	CASSLGSRGETQYF	TGTGCCAGCAGTTTGGGGTCTCGAGGGGAGACCCAGTACTTC
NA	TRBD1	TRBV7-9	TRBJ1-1	CASSSRDRLNTEAFF	TGTGCCAGCAGCAGTCGGGACAGGTTGAACACTGAAGCTTTCTTT
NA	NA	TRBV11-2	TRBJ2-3	CASSLAGAHTTDTQYF	TGTGCCAGCAGCTTGGCGGGGGCGCACACCACAGATACGCAGTATTTT
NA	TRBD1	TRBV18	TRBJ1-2	CASSPNRGEGYTF	TGTGCCAGCTCACCTAACAGGGGAGAAGGCTACACCTTC
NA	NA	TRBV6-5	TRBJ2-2	CASSYEGPNTGELFF	TGTGCCAGCAGTTACGAAGGGCCGAACACCGGGGAGCTGTTTTTT
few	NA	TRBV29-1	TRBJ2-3	CSVGPTDTQYF	TGCAGCGTTGGACCCACAGATACGCAGTATTTT
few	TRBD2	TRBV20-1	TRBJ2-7	CSARTSGYYEQYF	TGCAGTGCTCGGACTAGCGGGTACTACGAGCAGTACTTC
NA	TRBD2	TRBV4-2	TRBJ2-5	CASSLGTRRVSETQYF	TGTGCCAGCAGCTTAGGGACTAGACGGGTGTCGGAGACCCAGTACTTC
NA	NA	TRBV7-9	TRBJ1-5	CASSPGSRNQPQHF	TGTGCCAGCAGCCCAGGTTCTAGGAATCAGCCCCAGCATTTT
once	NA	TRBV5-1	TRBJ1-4	CASSFEGELFF	TGCGCCAGCAGCTTCGAAGGGGAACTGTTTTTT
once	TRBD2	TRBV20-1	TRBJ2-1	CRVASGDNEQFF	TGCAGGGTGGCTAGCGGGGACAATGAGCAGTTCTTC
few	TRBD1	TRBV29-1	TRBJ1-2	CSAGAEQGLYGYTF	TGCAGCGCTGGGGCCGAACAGGGGCTCTATGGCTACACCTTC
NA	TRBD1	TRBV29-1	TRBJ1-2	CSVGQGNNYGYTF	TGCAGCGTAGGACAGGGAAATAACTATGGCTACACCTTC
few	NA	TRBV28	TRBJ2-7	CASRSNYEQYF	TGTGCCAGCCGGTCAAACTACGAGCAGTACTTC
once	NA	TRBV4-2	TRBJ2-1	CASSPGTPGRSYNEQFF	TGTGCCAGCAGCCCTGGGACTCCGGGGCGCTCCTACAATGAGCAGTTCTTC
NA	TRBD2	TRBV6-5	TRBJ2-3	CASSYSSRGGLGDTQYF	TGTGCCAGCAGTTACTCGTCACGGGGGGGCCTAGGAGATACGCAGTATTTT